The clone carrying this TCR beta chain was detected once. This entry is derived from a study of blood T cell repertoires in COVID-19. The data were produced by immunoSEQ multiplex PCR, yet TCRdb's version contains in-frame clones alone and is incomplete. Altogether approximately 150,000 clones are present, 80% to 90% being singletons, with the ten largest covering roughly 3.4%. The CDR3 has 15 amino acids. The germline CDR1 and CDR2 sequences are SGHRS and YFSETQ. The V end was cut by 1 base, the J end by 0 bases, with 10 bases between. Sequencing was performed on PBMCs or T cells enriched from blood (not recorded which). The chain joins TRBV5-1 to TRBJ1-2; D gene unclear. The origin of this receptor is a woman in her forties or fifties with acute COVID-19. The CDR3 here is CASSLFTDSNYGYTF. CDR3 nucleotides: TGCGCCAGCAGCTTGTTTACAGATTCTAACTATGGCTACACCTTC.